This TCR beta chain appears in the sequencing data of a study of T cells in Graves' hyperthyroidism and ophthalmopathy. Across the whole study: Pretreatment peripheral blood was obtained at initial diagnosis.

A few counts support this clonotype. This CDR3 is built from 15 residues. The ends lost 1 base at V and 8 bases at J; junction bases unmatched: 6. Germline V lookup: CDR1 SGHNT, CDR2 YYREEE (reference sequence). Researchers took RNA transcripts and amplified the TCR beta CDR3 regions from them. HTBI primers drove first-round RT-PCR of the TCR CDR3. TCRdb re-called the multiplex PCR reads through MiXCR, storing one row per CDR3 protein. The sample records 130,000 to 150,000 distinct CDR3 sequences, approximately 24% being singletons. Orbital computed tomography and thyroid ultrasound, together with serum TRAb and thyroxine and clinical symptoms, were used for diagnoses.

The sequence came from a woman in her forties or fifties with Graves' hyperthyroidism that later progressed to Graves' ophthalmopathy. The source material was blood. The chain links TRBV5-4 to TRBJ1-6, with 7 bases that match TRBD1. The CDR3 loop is CASSLFGTDHSPLHF. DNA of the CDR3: TGTGCCAGCAGCTTGTTTGGGACAGACCATTCACCCCTCCACTTT.